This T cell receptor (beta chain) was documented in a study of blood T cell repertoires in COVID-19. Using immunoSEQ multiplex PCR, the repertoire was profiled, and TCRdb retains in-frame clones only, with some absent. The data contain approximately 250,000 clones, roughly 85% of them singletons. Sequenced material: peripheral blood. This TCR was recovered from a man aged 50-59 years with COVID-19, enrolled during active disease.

DNA of the CDR3: TGCGCCAGCAGCCGGGACAGAAGCTCCTACGAGCAGTACTTC. This encodes CASSRDRSSYEQYF. The J gene is TRBJ2-7, the V gene TRBV5-1; TRBD1 aligns across 7 bases. Germline V gene data show CDR1 as SGHRS and CDR2 as YFSETQ. There are 14 residues in the CDR3. V lost 4 bases to trimming and J lost 0 bases; unmatched junction nucleotides: 4.